The rows below give T cell receptor beta chains drawn from one sample of a study of T-cell reconstitution after alpha-beta-depleted transplantation in children. TCRdb reprocessed the PCR reads with MiXCR, giving one entry per CDR3 protein. The table lists around 240,000 distinct CDR3 sequences, around 7.8% of them singletons. The sequencing used PBMCs, mostly from graft donor cells, collected 180 days after TCRalphabeta/CD19-depleted stem cell transplant. These receptors were collected from a male patient between 10 and 17 years old who had a stem cell transplant for acute lymphoblastic leukemia, so the T cells may come from the graft donor. Both conserved end residues are part of each CDR3. A D gene is named only where the DNA matches it firmly. Size is omitted from some rows. Given values are once, few, many or a class for expanded clones.

d_call: TRBD1; v_call: TRBV9; clone_size: many; j_call: TRBJ2-3; cdr3_aa: CASSVPLTGGDFTDTQYF; cdr3_nt: TGTGCCAGCAGCGTACCACTCACAGGGGGCGACTTCACAGATACGCAGTATTTT
d_call: -; v_call: TRBV20-1; clone_size: many; j_call: TRBJ1-6; cdr3_aa: CSASRGYNSPLHF; cdr3_nt: TGCAGTGCTTCCAGGGGTTATAATTCACCCCTCCACTTT
d_call: -; v_call: TRBV15; clone_size: many; j_call: TRBJ1-2; cdr3_aa: CATRNFRRANYGYTF; cdr3_nt: TGTGCCACCAGAAATTTTCGACGGGCGAACTATGGCTACACCTTC
d_call: -; v_call: TRBV20-1; clone_size: many; j_call: TRBJ2-7; cdr3_aa: CSARGNRAVSYEQYF; cdr3_nt: TGCAGTGCTAGAGGGAACAGGGCCGTCTCCTACGAGCAGTACTTC
d_call: -; v_call: TRBV4-3; clone_size: -; j_call: TRBJ2-3; cdr3_aa: CASSQAEADTQYF; cdr3_nt: TGCGCCAGCAGCCAGGCCGAGGCGGATACGCAGTATTTT
d_call: -; v_call: TRBV2; clone_size: many; j_call: TRBJ2-3; cdr3_aa: CASYWRFKADTQYF; cdr3_nt: TGTGCCAGCTACTGGCGCTTTAAGGCAGATACGCAGTATTTT
d_call: -; v_call: TRBV9; clone_size: many; j_call: TRBJ2-5; cdr3_aa: CASSVGAAQETQYF; cdr3_nt: TGTGCCAGCAGCGTAGGGGCAGCCCAAGAGACCCAGTACTTC
d_call: TRBD1; v_call: TRBV12-3/TRBV12-4; clone_size: many; j_call: TRBJ2-7; cdr3_aa: CASSPGQAEQYF; cdr3_nt: TGTGCCAGCAGCCCTGGACAGGCCGAGCAGTACTTC
d_call: TRBD1; v_call: TRBV5-1; clone_size: many; j_call: TRBJ1-5; cdr3_aa: CASSLGDSLNQPQHF; cdr3_nt: TGCGCCAGCAGCCTTGGGGACAGTCTCAATCAGCCCCAGCATTTT
d_call: TRBD2; v_call: TRBV12-3/TRBV12-4; clone_size: many; j_call: TRBJ2-3; cdr3_aa: CASTERGGVRDTQYF; cdr3_nt: TGTGCCAGCACCGAGCGGGGGGGCGTAAGAGATACGCAGTATTTT
d_call: -; v_call: TRBV18; clone_size: -; j_call: TRBJ2-3; cdr3_aa: CASSPPNREGADTQYF; cdr3_nt: TGTGCCAGCTCACCACCCAACAGGGAAGGCGCAGATACGCAGTATTTT
d_call: TRBD1; v_call: TRBV12-3/TRBV12-4; clone_size: many; j_call: TRBJ1-1; cdr3_aa: CASSRGTGYKAFF; cdr3_nt: TGTGCCAGCAGCCGTGGGACAGGGTATAAAGCTTTCTTT
d_call: -; v_call: TRBV19; clone_size: many; j_call: TRBJ1-1; cdr3_aa: CASSIGSRPAEAFF; cdr3_nt: TGTGCCAGTAGTATAGGAAGTCGGCCAGCTGAAGCTTTCTTT
d_call: TRBD2; v_call: TRBV7-3; clone_size: many; j_call: TRBJ2-7; cdr3_aa: CASSLRLAGGPYEQYF; cdr3_nt: TGTGCCAGCAGCTTACGACTAGCGGGGGGCCCCTACGAGCAGTACTTC
d_call: -; v_call: TRBV25-1; clone_size: many; j_call: TRBJ2-7; cdr3_aa: CASSAVYEQYF; cdr3_nt: TGTGCCAGCAGTGCAGTCTACGAGCAGTACTTC
d_call: -; v_call: TRBV18; clone_size: many; j_call: TRBJ1-1; cdr3_aa: CASSPRIGGGANTEAFF; cdr3_nt: TGTGCCAGCTCACCACGGATAGGAGGGGGGGCAAACACTGAAGCTTTCTTT
d_call: -; v_call: TRBV4-3; clone_size: many; j_call: TRBJ1-2; cdr3_aa: CASSQETANYGYTF; cdr3_nt: TGCGCCAGCAGCCAAGAAACAGCTAACTATGGCTACACCTTC
d_call: TRBD2; v_call: TRBV18; clone_size: many; j_call: TRBJ2-1; cdr3_aa: CASSPGTSSYNEQFF; cdr3_nt: TGTGCCAGCTCACCTGGGACTAGCTCCTACAATGAGCAGTTCTTC
d_call: -; v_call: TRBV7-9; clone_size: once; j_call: TRBJ2-3; cdr3_aa: CANSSPALLTQYF; cdr3_nt: TGTGCCAACAGCTCCCCGGCACTACTAACGCAGTATTTT
d_call: -; v_call: TRBV27; clone_size: many; j_call: TRBJ2-1; cdr3_aa: CASSFSGGGINEQFF; cdr3_nt: TGTGCCAGCAGTTTTTCGGGGGGCGGTATCAATGAGCAGTTCTTC
d_call: TRBD2; v_call: TRBV11-2; clone_size: many; j_call: TRBJ2-1; cdr3_aa: CASSLEGGSSYNEQFF; cdr3_nt: TGTGCCAGCAGCTTAGAGGGGGGGAGCTCCTACAATGAGCAGTTCTTC
d_call: TRBD1; v_call: TRBV29-1; clone_size: many; j_call: TRBJ2-7; cdr3_aa: CREGGQRTYF; cdr3_nt: TGCAGGGAAGGGGGACAGAGGACGTACTTC
d_call: TRBD1; v_call: TRBV7-2; clone_size: many; j_call: TRBJ2-1; cdr3_aa: CASSLVGTGGRRNEQFF; cdr3_nt: TGTGCCAGCAGCTTAGTAGGGACAGGGGGTCGACGCAATGAGCAGTTCTTC
d_call: TRBD1; v_call: TRBV12-3/TRBV12-4; clone_size: many; j_call: TRBJ2-2; cdr3_aa: CASVGQGTGELFF; cdr3_nt: TGTGCCAGCGTCGGACAGGGGACCGGGGAGCTGTTTTTT
d_call: TRBD1; v_call: TRBV20-1; clone_size: many; j_call: TRBJ1-2; cdr3_aa: CSAQTGDWYGYTF; cdr3_nt: TGCAGTGCTCAGACAGGGGACTGGTATGGCTACACCTTC
d_call: TRBD1; v_call: TRBV7-7; clone_size: many; j_call: TRBJ2-2; cdr3_aa: CASSFGTGFANTGELFF; cdr3_nt: TGTGCTAGCAGCTTCGGGACAGGATTCGCGAACACCGGGGAGCTGTTTTTT
d_call: -; v_call: TRBV9; clone_size: many; j_call: TRBJ2-7; cdr3_aa: CASSVGGGFYEQYF; cdr3_nt: TGTGCCAGCAGCGTAGGAGGAGGATTCTACGAGCAGTACTTC